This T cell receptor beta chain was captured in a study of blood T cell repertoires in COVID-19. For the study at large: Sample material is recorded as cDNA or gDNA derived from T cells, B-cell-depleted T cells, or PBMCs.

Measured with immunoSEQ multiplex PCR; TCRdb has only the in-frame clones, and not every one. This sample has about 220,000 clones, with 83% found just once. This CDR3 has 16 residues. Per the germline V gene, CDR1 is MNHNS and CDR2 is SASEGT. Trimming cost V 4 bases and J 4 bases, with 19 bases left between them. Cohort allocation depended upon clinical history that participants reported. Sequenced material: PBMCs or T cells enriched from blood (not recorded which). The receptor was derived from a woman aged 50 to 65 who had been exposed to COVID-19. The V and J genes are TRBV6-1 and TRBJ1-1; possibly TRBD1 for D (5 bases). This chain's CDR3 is CASSGAGSSLTTEAFF. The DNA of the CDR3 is TGTGCCAGCAGTGGGGCAGGGTCGTCATTGACCACTGAAGCTTTCTTT.